Listed below are T cell receptor beta chains from one sample, sequenced in a study of blood T cell repertoires in COVID-19. Repertoires were generated with immunoSEQ multiplex PCR, while TCRdb's copy carries only in-frame clones and drops some. This sample has about 95,000 clones; roughly 80% occur once, and the top ten carry about 23%. Sequencing input: peripheral blood. The receptor set was obtained from an elderly man with active or convalescent COVID-19. Both conserved end residues are part of each CDR3. The order of the fields is J gene, V gene, clone size, D gene, CDR3 DNA, CDR3 protein. A D gene is named only where the DNA matches it firmly. Part of the rows lack a size; the others show once, few, many or a class for expanded clones.

j_gene: TRBJ2-3; v_gene: TRBV4-1; abundance: once; d_gene: TRBD2; CDR3nt: TGCGCCAGCAGCCAAGGGGGGACTATCATCCCCACAGATACGCAGTATTTT; CDR3aa: CASSQGGTIIPTDTQYF
j_gene: TRBJ2-3; v_gene: TRBV11-2; abundance: NA; d_gene: NA; CDR3nt: TGTGCCAGCAGCTTACTAGCGACCACAGATACGCAGTATTTT; CDR3aa: CASSLLATTDTQYF
j_gene: TRBJ1-1; v_gene: TRBV7-2; abundance: NA; d_gene: NA; CDR3nt: TGTGCCAGCAGCTTCAGATATTCAGGGGTGGACACTGAAGCTTTCTTT; CDR3aa: CASSFRYSGVDTEAFF
j_gene: TRBJ1-5; v_gene: TRBV10-1; abundance: NA; d_gene: TRBD1; CDR3nt: TGCGCCAGCACCCGAGACAGGGACCAGCCCCAGCATTTT; CDR3aa: CASTRDRDQPQHF
j_gene: TRBJ2-3; v_gene: TRBV10-3; abundance: once; d_gene: TRBD2; CDR3nt: TGTGCCATCAGTGAGTGGGGGGGATACACAGATACGCAGTATTTT; CDR3aa: CAISEWGGYTDTQYF
j_gene: TRBJ2-1; v_gene: TRBV6-6; abundance: NA; d_gene: TRBD1; CDR3nt: TGTGCCAGCAGTTCTCCGTTCCGACAGGGCAATGAGCAGTTCTTC; CDR3aa: CASSSPFRQGNEQFF
j_gene: TRBJ1-2; v_gene: TRBV7-2; abundance: NA; d_gene: TRBD1; CDR3nt: TGTGCCAGCAGCTTAGGAGAGGGGGCGGAGGGCTACACCTTC; CDR3aa: CASSLGEGAEGYTF
j_gene: TRBJ1-5; v_gene: TRBV19; abundance: NA; d_gene: TRBD1; CDR3nt: TGTGCCAGTAGTATGGCCGCAGGGGGTCAGCCCCAGCATTTT; CDR3aa: CASSMAAGGQPQHF
j_gene: TRBJ1-2; v_gene: TRBV28; abundance: NA; d_gene: TRBD1; CDR3nt: TGTGCCAGCAGTACAGGGGGCCGTTATGGCTACACCTTC; CDR3aa: CASSTGGRYGYTF
j_gene: TRBJ2-4; v_gene: TRBV6-1; abundance: NA; d_gene: NA; CDR3nt: TGTGCCAGCAGTGAGGGCTGGGCCAAAAACATTCAGTACTTC; CDR3aa: CASSEGWAKNIQYF
j_gene: TRBJ2-2; v_gene: TRBV29-1; abundance: NA; d_gene: NA; CDR3nt: TGCAGCGTTGCAGTTGGACAGAACACCGGGGAGCTGTTTTTT; CDR3aa: CSVAVGQNTGELFF
j_gene: TRBJ2-1; v_gene: TRBV7-2; abundance: NA; d_gene: TRBD2; CDR3nt: TGTGCCAGCAGCTTAAGGACTAGCGGGGGACTCTCCTACAATGAGCAGTTCTTC; CDR3aa: CASSLRTSGGLSYNEQFF
j_gene: TRBJ1-2; v_gene: TRBV11-1; abundance: NA; d_gene: NA; CDR3nt: TGTGCCAGCAGCCTAGGGCGGGTCTATGGCTACACCTTC; CDR3aa: CASSLGRVYGYTF
j_gene: TRBJ2-1; v_gene: TRBV19; abundance: NA; d_gene: NA; CDR3nt: TGTGCCAGTAGGTTTGACAGCAACTCCTACAATGAGCAGTTCTTC; CDR3aa: CASRFDSNSYNEQFF
j_gene: TRBJ2-7; v_gene: TRBV5-4; abundance: NA; d_gene: TRBD1; CDR3nt: TGTGCCAGCAGCTTTAACTCGGACAGGGGAAACGAGCAGTACTTC; CDR3aa: CASSFNSDRGNEQYF
j_gene: TRBJ2-1; v_gene: TRBV11-3; abundance: NA; d_gene: NA; CDR3nt: TGTGCCAGCAGTGGAGAGGGCAGCAATGAGCAGTTCTTC; CDR3aa: CASSGEGSNEQFF
j_gene: TRBJ2-1; v_gene: TRBV2; abundance: NA; d_gene: NA; CDR3nt: TGTGCCAGCAGTGCAGTTTCGGAGGTAGGGAATGAGCAGTTCTTC; CDR3aa: CASSAVSEVGNEQFF
j_gene: TRBJ1-4; v_gene: TRBV15; abundance: NA; d_gene: NA; CDR3nt: TGTGCCACCAGCAGAGACCGGGAATGGAGTGAAAAACTGTTTTTT; CDR3aa: CATSRDREWSEKLFF
j_gene: TRBJ2-1; v_gene: TRBV14; abundance: NA; d_gene: TRBD1; CDR3nt: TGTGCCAGCAGCCAGATGATGGGACAGTTTAGGGATGAGCAGTTCTTC; CDR3aa: CASSQMMGQFRDEQFF
j_gene: TRBJ2-1; v_gene: TRBV3-1/TRBV3-2; abundance: NA; d_gene: NA; CDR3nt: TGTGCCAGCAGCCAAGATCGCCTAGACTACAATGAGCAGTTCTTC; CDR3aa: CASSQDRLDYNEQFF
j_gene: TRBJ2-7; v_gene: TRBV27; abundance: NA; d_gene: NA; CDR3nt: TGTGCCAGCAGTTTAATGTTTTTGCAGGGGAGAGTTTACGAGCAGTACTTC; CDR3aa: CASSLMFLQGRVYEQYF
j_gene: TRBJ2-2; v_gene: TRBV2; abundance: many; d_gene: NA; CDR3nt: TGTGCCAGCAGTGGACAGGGAGGCACCGGGGAGCTGTTTTTT; CDR3aa: CASSGQGGTGELFF
j_gene: TRBJ1-4; v_gene: TRBV6-4; abundance: NA; d_gene: NA; CDR3nt: TGTGCCAGCAAATACCGCAGAGGGGAAAAACTGTTTTTT; CDR3aa: CASKYRRGEKLFF
j_gene: TRBJ2-5; v_gene: TRBV10-3; abundance: NA; d_gene: NA; CDR3nt: TGTGCCATCAGTGAGCCGGGAGTCCAAGAGACCCAGTACTTC; CDR3aa: CAISEPGVQETQYF
j_gene: TRBJ1-5; v_gene: TRBV6-6; abundance: NA; d_gene: NA; CDR3nt: TGTGCCAGCAGTCCCGGGTGGGGGGGCGCGGCCAATCAGCCCCAGCATTTT; CDR3aa: CASSPGWGGAANQPQHF
j_gene: TRBJ2-1; v_gene: TRBV12-5; abundance: few; d_gene: NA; CDR3nt: TGTGCTAGTGGTTTTAGATACAATGAGCAGTTCTTC; CDR3aa: CASGFRYNEQFF
j_gene: TRBJ2-7; v_gene: TRBV30; abundance: NA; d_gene: NA; CDR3nt: TGTGCCTGGACAGGAGGGGCCTACGAGCAGTACTTC; CDR3aa: CAWTGGAYEQYF
j_gene: TRBJ1-2; v_gene: TRBV5-1; abundance: NA; d_gene: NA; CDR3nt: TGCGCCAGCAGCTTGGCAGAGGTCCGAGGCTACACCTTC; CDR3aa: CASSLAEVRGYTF
j_gene: TRBJ1-5; v_gene: TRBV10-3; abundance: NA; d_gene: NA; CDR3nt: TGTGCCATCAGTGAGTCGAAAGGGGAAAAGAATCAGCCCCAGCATTTT; CDR3aa: CAISESKGEKNQPQHF
j_gene: TRBJ2-1; v_gene: TRBV3-1/TRBV3-2; abundance: NA; d_gene: NA; CDR3nt: TGTGCCAGCAGCCAGACAGGTGGGGGCCATGAGCAGTTCTTC; CDR3aa: CASSQTGGGHEQFF
j_gene: TRBJ2-3; v_gene: TRBV6-2/TRBV6-3; abundance: NA; d_gene: TRBD2; CDR3nt: TGTGCCAGCAGCTTCAGCGGGGGGGCCGTAGATACGCAGTATTTT; CDR3aa: CASSFSGGAVDTQYF
j_gene: TRBJ1-6; v_gene: TRBV3-1/TRBV3-2; abundance: NA; d_gene: TRBD1; CDR3nt: TGTGCCAGCAGCCAAGGGTGGGGACAGCACAATTCACCCCTCCACTTT; CDR3aa: CASSQGWGQHNSPLHF
j_gene: TRBJ2-1; v_gene: TRBV6-6; abundance: few; d_gene: NA; CDR3nt: TGTGCCAGCAGTTACGGCTCAGGAACCTACAATGAGCAGTTCTTC; CDR3aa: CASSYGSGTYNEQFF
j_gene: TRBJ2-5; v_gene: TRBV3-1/TRBV3-2; abundance: NA; d_gene: TRBD1; CDR3nt: TGTGCCAGCAGCCACCGGACAGGGGACGAGACCCAGTACTTC; CDR3aa: CASSHRTGDETQYF
j_gene: TRBJ2-1; v_gene: TRBV5-1; abundance: NA; d_gene: NA; CDR3nt: TGCGCCAGCAGCCGGGACTCCACCTCGGTTGAGCAGTTCTTC; CDR3aa: CASSRDSTSVEQFF
j_gene: TRBJ2-7; v_gene: TRBV18; abundance: NA; d_gene: TRBD2; CDR3nt: TGTGCCAGCTCACCACCAGCGGGGGCCTACGAGCAGTACTTC; CDR3aa: CASSPPAGAYEQYF
j_gene: TRBJ2-7; v_gene: TRBV28; abundance: NA; d_gene: NA; CDR3nt: TGTGCCAGCCGAGGTCCCGTGCGGGACCTCCGGCCCTACGAGCAGTACTTC; CDR3aa: CASRGPVRDLRPYEQYF
j_gene: TRBJ2-1; v_gene: TRBV9; abundance: NA; d_gene: TRBD2; CDR3nt: TGTGCCAGCAGCGTAGGGGCGGGAGTCCCCAATGAGCAGTTCTTC; CDR3aa: CASSVGAGVPNEQFF
j_gene: TRBJ1-2; v_gene: TRBV4-3; abundance: NA; d_gene: TRBD1; CDR3nt: TGCGCCAGCAGCCAAGAGGCGGCAGGGGGCCCTAACTATGGCTACACCTTC; CDR3aa: CASSQEAAGGPNYGYTF
j_gene: TRBJ1-1; v_gene: TRBV9; abundance: NA; d_gene: NA; CDR3nt: TGTGCCAGCAGCGTAGCTCTGGGGGGGGCGGGCGAAGCTTTCTTT; CDR3aa: CASSVALGGAGEAFF
j_gene: TRBJ2-7; v_gene: TRBV4-1; abundance: NA; d_gene: NA; CDR3nt: TGCGCCAGCAGCCAAGATGTAGGGGGGGTCTACGAGCAGTACTTC; CDR3aa: CASSQDVGGVYEQYF
j_gene: TRBJ2-5; v_gene: TRBV5-6; abundance: NA; d_gene: TRBD2; CDR3nt: TGTGCCAGCAGCCCCGCCGGGGGGGGGTGGGAGACCCAGTACTTC; CDR3aa: CASSPAGGGWETQYF
j_gene: TRBJ2-1; v_gene: TRBV9; abundance: NA; d_gene: TRBD2; CDR3nt: TGTGCCAGCAGCCGGGGACTAGAAGTCCTCGCTGAGCAGTTCTTC; CDR3aa: CASSRGLEVLAEQFF
j_gene: TRBJ1-2; v_gene: TRBV9; abundance: NA; d_gene: NA; CDR3nt: TGTGCCAGCAGCGTACAGGGGTCCTATGGCTACACCTTC; CDR3aa: CASSVQGSYGYTF
j_gene: TRBJ2-5; v_gene: TRBV19; abundance: NA; d_gene: TRBD1; CDR3nt: TGTGCCAGTAGTATAGATGGGGACAGGGGTTTGGAGACCCAGTACTTC; CDR3aa: CASSIDGDRGLETQYF
j_gene: TRBJ1-1; v_gene: TRBV7-9; abundance: NA; d_gene: TRBD1; CDR3nt: TGTGCCAGCAGCTTGTTAACCGGGACAGCCATGAACACTGAAGCTTTCTTT; CDR3aa: CASSLLTGTAMNTEAFF
j_gene: TRBJ1-6; v_gene: TRBV13; abundance: NA; d_gene: NA; CDR3nt: TGTGCCAGCAGCTTTGCGCAGGAAGCCGAACGTTCACCCCTCCACTTT; CDR3aa: CASSFAQEAERSPLHF
j_gene: TRBJ2-7; v_gene: TRBV5-5; abundance: NA; d_gene: NA; CDR3nt: TGTGCCAGCAGCTTCGGCAGGACCTACGAGCAGTACTTC; CDR3aa: CASSFGRTYEQYF
j_gene: TRBJ2-3; v_gene: TRBV30; abundance: many; d_gene: NA; CDR3nt: TGTGCCTGGAGTGTAGGAGCAACAGATACGCAGTATTTT; CDR3aa: CAWSVGATDTQYF
j_gene: TRBJ2-5; v_gene: TRBV6-5; abundance: NA; d_gene: TRBD2; CDR3nt: TGTGCCAGCTCCACTAGCGGGGGTGGGGAGACCCAGTACTTC; CDR3aa: CASSTSGGGETQYF
j_gene: TRBJ1-5; v_gene: TRBV12-3/TRBV12-4; abundance: NA; d_gene: NA; CDR3nt: TGTGCCAGCGCTGACTACAATCAGCCCCAGCATTTT; CDR3aa: CASADYNQPQHF
j_gene: TRBJ1-4; v_gene: TRBV19; abundance: few; d_gene: TRBD1; CDR3nt: TGTGCCAGTAGAAACGACAGGGCAACTAATGAAAAACTGTTTTTT; CDR3aa: CASRNDRATNEKLFF
j_gene: TRBJ2-1; v_gene: TRBV29-1; abundance: NA; d_gene: TRBD2; CDR3nt: TGCAGCGTTGCCCCAACTAGCGGGTACAATGAGCAGTTCTTC; CDR3aa: CSVAPTSGYNEQFF
j_gene: TRBJ2-3; v_gene: TRBV5-1; abundance: NA; d_gene: NA; CDR3nt: TGCGCCAGCAACGACGGGGAGATCCATAAAGGCTCAGATACGCAGTATTTT; CDR3aa: CASNDGEIHKGSDTQYF
j_gene: TRBJ1-1; v_gene: TRBV11-2; abundance: NA; d_gene: NA; CDR3nt: TGTGCCAGCGGGGAGGGAGGGGGCACTGAAGCTTTCTTT; CDR3aa: CASGEGGGTEAFF
j_gene: TRBJ2-7; v_gene: TRBV4-1; abundance: NA; d_gene: NA; CDR3nt: TGCGCCAGCAGCCAAGATCCTAGTCTTCCCCCTGACGAGCAGTACTTC; CDR3aa: CASSQDPSLPPDEQYF
j_gene: TRBJ2-7; v_gene: TRBV19; abundance: NA; d_gene: NA; CDR3nt: TGTGCCAGTAGCGACAGCCCCTCCTACGAGCAGTACTTC; CDR3aa: CASSDSPSYEQYF
j_gene: TRBJ1-3; v_gene: TRBV28; abundance: NA; d_gene: NA; CDR3nt: TGTGCCAGCAGTTCCCCTCCGGACTCCGCCTCATATTTT; CDR3aa: CASSSPPDSASYF
j_gene: TRBJ1-2; v_gene: TRBV6-5; abundance: NA; d_gene: TRBD1; CDR3nt: TGTGCCAGCAACGGGGACAGCTATGGCTACACCTTC; CDR3aa: CASNGDSYGYTF